This passage covers 11 T cell receptor beta chains from one sample sequenced in a study of cytomegalovirus exposure and HLA in healthy donors. Amplification used 60 Vbeta primers and 13 Jbeta primers. Measured with immunoSEQ multiplex PCR; TCRdb has only the in-frame clones, and not every one. This table holds under 130,000 clones, more than 80% found once. Input material: PBMCs. These receptors originate from a man between 18 and 29 years old in good health and CMV-seronegative.

This rearrangement joins TRBV28 to TRBJ1-5; 7 nucleotides line up with TRBD1. The CDR3 is made up of 15 amino acids. The J segment lost 4 bases and the V segment lost 5 bases, leaving 8 bases of the junction unmatched. The germline gives CDR1 MDHEN, CDR2 SYDVKM. The CDR3 loop is CASSPLQGINQPQHF. The CDR3 nucleotides read TGTGCCAGCAGTCCTCTACAGGGGATTAATCAGCCCCAGCATTTT.

V gene TRBV6-1 combines with J gene TRBJ2-5; 11 bases fit TRBD1. V shed 1 base, J shed 5 bases, and the junction held 9 bases outside the gene matches. CDR1 and CDR2 from the germline V gene are MNHNS and SASEGT. The CDR3 extends over 17 amino acids. The CDR3 region has the DNA TGTGCCAGCAGTGAAGGTGGGACAGGGGGTCCCTGGGAGACCCAGTACTTC. Translating it yields CASSEGGTGGPWETQYF.

The rearrangement links TRBV7-9 to TRBJ1-1; D is unresolved. V lost 5 bases to trimming and J lost 3 bases, with 7 bases between them. CDR3 length: 12 amino acids. Germline V gene data show CDR1 as SEHNR and CDR2 as FQNEAQ (reference sequence). DNA of the CDR3: TGTGCCAGCAGCCCCCGGGACACTGAAGCTTTCTTT. It yields the protein CASSPRDTEAFF.

The V and J genes are TRBV19 and TRBJ1-2; perhaps TRBD1 as D (5 bases). Germline V gene sequence: CDR1 LNHDA, CDR2 SQIVND (reference sequence). Trimming took 5 bases from V and 7 from J, leaving 11 bases between them. The CDR3 sequence is 12 residues long. The CDR3 loop reads CASSGGAGGYTF. CDR3 bases: TGTGCCAGTAGTGGCGGGGCAGGTGGCTACACCTTC.

This clone is a singleton in its sample. This chain connects TRBV5-1 to TRBJ2-3, with D unresolved. Germline V gene data show CDR1 as SGHRS and CDR2 as YFSETQ. The CDR3 covers 12 residues. Trimming removed 7 bases at V and 1 base at J, with 7 bases between. The CDR3 coding sequence is TGCGCCAGCGGTCAGGGCACAGATACGCAGTATTTT. Its protein is CASGQGTDTQYF.

J is TRBJ2-1 and V is TRBV4-3; 9 nucleotides match TRBD2. This CDR3 has 17 amino acids. Germline V lookup: CDR1 LGHNA, CDR2 YSLEER. After removal of 0 bases from V and 7 bases from J, the junction contained 10 bases not matched to a gene. The CDR3 DNA reads TGCGCCAGCAGCCAAGATCGGGGGCTAGCGGGGCTAAATGAGCAGTTCTTC. It specifies CASSQDRGLAGLNEQFF.

This rearrangement joins TRBV6-1 to TRBJ2-7; 7 bases line up with TRBD2. The CDR3 runs to 14 residues. The germline CDR1 and CDR2 sequences are MNHNS and SASEGT. The V segment lost 8 bases and the J segment 5 bases; nucleotides outside the gene matches: 12. CDR3 nucleotides: TGTGCCAGCTCTGTGGGGGAGGGTTCCGACGAGCAGTACTTC. Translated, it gives CASSVGEGSDEQYF.

CDR3 coding DNA: TGTGCCTGGACCCCGGGACTAGCGGGGCGGGGAGAGACCCAGTACTTC. Translated: CAWTPGLAGRGETQYF. The chain uses TRBV30 and TRBJ2-5; 13 nucleotides match TRBD2. V lost 4 bases and J lost 4; bases outside the gene matches: 9. CDR3 length equals 16 residues. The germline gives CDR1 GTSNPN, CDR2 SVGIG (reference sequence).

The rearrangement joins TRBV29-1 to TRBJ1-1, with a tentative D call TRBD1 (6 bases). This CDR3 contains 11 residues. V lost 6 bases to trimming and J lost 1 base, with 6 bases between them. The V gene's germline CDR1 is SQVTM and CDR2 ANQGSEA. The CDR3 protein is CSVTGNTEAFF. CDR3 in DNA: TGCAGCGTGACAGGGAACACTGAAGCTTTCTTT.

This clone was detected a few times. The V call is TRBV6-1, the J call TRBJ1-1; D remains unclear. Looked up from germline, CDR1 is MNHNS and CDR2 is SASEGT. The V and J ends lost 5 bases and 0 bases respectively, with 10 bases between them. This CDR3 has 14 residues. CDR3 amino acids: CASSLQPLNTEAFF. CDR3 coding DNA: TGTGCCAGCAGTTTACAGCCACTGAACACTGAAGCTTTCTTT.

The chain is built from TRBV5-4 and TRBJ2-1; TRBD2 matches 13 bases. This CDR3 region has 15 residues. The germline gives CDR1 SGHNT, CDR2 YYREEE (reference sequence). The V and J ends lost 4 bases and 9 bases, in that order; junction bases with no gene match: 7. The CDR3 nucleotides read TGTGCCAGCAGCGCAGGACTAGCGGGAGACCGTGAGCAGTTCTTC. Its translation: CASSAGLAGDREQFF.